This TCR beta chain is from a study of T cell responses to AZD1222 COVID-19 vaccine. Germline V CDR1 and CDR2: SGHRS, YFSETQ. This CDR3 has 15 amino acids. V was trimmed by 4 bases and J by 4 bases, leaving 17 bases between them. The assay was immunoSEQ multiplex PCR, and TCRdb's table has in-frame clones only and misses some. This sample has about 160,000 clones, with over 75% found just once. The chain uses TRBV5-1 and TRBJ1-2; D unclear. The source is an adult who received the AZD1222 COVID-19 vaccine. The sample was peripheral blood, taken 28 days after the second AZD1222 dose. The CDR3 DNA follows: TGCGCCAGCAGCCCCCCGGGTACGGGTGGCTATGGCTACACCTTC. This codes for CASSPPGTGGYGYTF.